This TCR beta chain was recovered during a study of blood T cell repertoires in COVID-19. Overall study context: In each case, the material was cDNA or gDNA derived from T cells, B-cell-depleted T cells, or PBMCs.

Sequencing was performed with immunoSEQ multiplex PCR; in TCRdb, only in-frame clones are kept and a portion is missing. This sample has about 53,000 clones, with roughly 88% found just once. J lost 3 bases, V lost 7 bases, and 0 bases had no gene match. From germline, CDR1 is SGDLS and CDR2 YYNGEE. The CDR3 consists of 12 residues. Source material: peripheral blood. The chain joins TRBV9 to TRBJ2-2, with 7 nucleotides matching TRBD1. This TCR was recovered from an elderly man with acute or convalescent COVID-19. The CDR3 protein is CASDRDTGELFF. CDR3 DNA sequence: TGTGCCAGCGACAGGGACACCGGGGAGCTGTTTTTT. The entire variable domain, with the rest obtained from reference TRBV9 and TRBJ2-2, is as follows: DSGVTQTPKHLITATGQRVTLRCSPRSGDLSVYWYQQSLDQGLQFLIQYYNGEERAKGNILERFSAQQFPDLHSELNLSSLELGDSALYFCASDRDTGELFFGEGSRLTVL.